One sample yielded the 22 T cell receptor beta chains listed below, sequenced in a study of blood T cell repertoires in COVID-19. Sequenced by immunoSEQ multiplex PCR; TCRdb stores in-frame clones only, minus some. The sample yields 400,000 to 450,000 clones, about 91% seen once. Sequenced: peripheral blood. Receptor source: a woman in her forties or fifties with COVID-19, enrolled during active disease.

The genes are TRBV6-4 and TRBJ1-5; D perhaps matches TRBD1 (5 bases). This CDR3 has 14 amino acids. V was clipped by 4 bases and J by 0 bases, with 7 bases between them. Germline CDR1 MRHNA, CDR2 SNTAGT. CDR3 DNA: TGTGCCAGCAGTGTAGGGGATAGCAATCAGCCCCAGCATTTT. Protein sequence: CASSVGDSNQPQHF.

This clone showed up many times. This chain links TRBV5-8 with TRBJ1-4; 9 bases line up with TRBD1. This CDR3 has 14 residues. CDR1 and CDR2 (germline): SGHTS, YDEGEE. The V gene end was trimmed by 4 bases and the J gene end by 8 bases; junction bases not matched to a gene: 6. CDR3 region: CASSPDRGDEKLFF. The CDR3 DNA reads TGTGCCAGCAGCCCCGACAGGGGGGACGAAAAACTGTTTTTT.

The gene calls are TRBV21-1 and TRBJ2-1; no check of the table's D call, TRBD1, against the DNA was made. TRBV21-1 is described as a pseudogene. This CDR3 region has 16 residues. The CDR3 DNA reads as TGTGCCAGCAGCAAAGGAAGGACAGACCGTTACAATGAGCAGTTCTTC. Translation gives CASSKGRTDRYNEQFF.

The chain is built from TRBV7-9 and TRBJ2-2; 10 nucleotides align to TRBD2. CDR3 length: 17 amino acids. V gave up 6 bases and J gave up 0 bases; unmatched junction bases: 7. The germline gives CDR1 SEHNR, CDR2 FQNEAQ (reference sequence). The CDR3 sequence: CASSWTSGTTNTGELFF. The CDR3 DNA reads TGTGCCAGCAGTTGGACTAGCGGAACCACGAACACCGGGGAGCTGTTTTTT. Together with reference TRBV7-9 and TRBJ2-2, the CDR3 gives the full variable domain: DTGVSQNPRHKITKRGQNVTFRCDPISEHNRLYWYRQTLGQGPEFLTYFQNEAQLEKSRLLSDRFSAERPKGSFSTLEIQRTEQGDSAMYLCASSWTSGTTNTGELFFGEGSRLTVL.

J is TRBJ1-1 and V is TRBV4-1; a possible D gene is TRBD1 (5 bases). Deletions cut 4 bases from V and 9 bases from J, with 21 bases between. Germline assignment: CDR1 MGHRA and CDR2 YSYEKL. There are 15 residues in the CDR3. The CDR3 sequence: CASSPIGGAYYQAFF. Here the CDR3 DNA reads TGCGCCAGCAGCCCGATAGGAGGGGCCTACTACCAAGCTTTCTTT.

The J gene is TRBJ2-7, the V gene TRBV9; 7 bases agree with TRBD1. V was clipped by 4 bases and J by 1 base; unmatched bases: 5. The CDR3 spans 14 residues. CDR1 SGDLS and CDR2 YYNGEE come from the germline V gene. The CDR3 here is CASSSRTGSYEQYF. As DNA, the CDR3 is TGTGCCAGCAGCTCACGGACAGGATCCTACGAGCAGTACTTC. Full variable domain (missing parts from reference TRBV9 and TRBJ2-7): DSGVTQTPKHLITATGQRVTLRCSPRSGDLSVYWYQQSLDQGLQFLIQYYNGEERAKGNILERFSAQQFPDLHSELNLSSLELGDSALYFCASSSRTGSYEQYFGPGTRLTVT.

The chain combines TRBV7-6 with TRBJ2-1, with 13 bases fitting TRBD2. In germline, CDR1 is SGHVS, CDR2 FNYEAQ. Germline trimming cut 5 bases from V and 8 bases from J; bases unmatched to any gene: 15. The CDR3 loop spans 18 amino acids. The CDR3 reads CASSLMVLAGGLSDEQFF. DNA of the CDR3: TGTGCCAGCAGCCTGATGGTACTAGCGGGGGGGCTCTCCGATGAGCAGTTCTTC.

The chain has TRBV6-5 and TRBJ1-2; 9 bases fit TRBD1. CDR3 length equals 13 residues. Germline V lookup: CDR1 MNHEY, CDR2 SVGAGI. V lost 7 bases, J lost 8 bases, and 8 bases stayed unmatched. CDR3 nucleotides: TGTGCCAGCAACAGGGGACAGGGCCCAGGCTACACCTTC. Its protein product is CASNRGQGPGYTF.

The chain has TRBV11-1 and TRBJ1-1; the match to TRBD1 covers 12 bases. CDR1 is SGHAT and CDR2 is FQDESV in the germline V gene (reference sequence). The J segment lost 12 bases and the V segment lost 5 bases, leaving 7 bases of the junction unmatched. CDR3 length: 13 residues. CDR3 nucleotides: TGTGCCAGCAGCCAGGGACAGGGGGCGCCGACTTTCTTT. As protein: CASSQGQGAPTFF.

The chain combines TRBV11-3 with TRBJ2-7, with unresolved D. Germline loops: CDR1 SGHNT, CDR2 YENEEA. V lost 5 bases and J 2 bases, leaving 4 bases between the germline ends. The CDR3 is 11 amino acids. The CDR3 sequence: CASSHTYEQYF. CDR3 nucleotide sequence: TGTGCCAGCAGCCACACCTACGAGCAGTACTTC.

The J gene is TRBJ1-2, the V gene TRBV30, with TRBD1 identical over 9 bases. The germline CDR1 and CDR2 sequences are GTSNPN and SVGIG (reference sequence). Germline trimming cut 0 bases from V and 6 bases from J; bases unmatched to any gene: 5. The CDR3 extends over 14 amino acids. CDR3 DNA: TGTGCCTGGAGTGTGTGGACAGGGGATGATGGCTACACCTTC. It is translated as CAWSVWTGDDGYTF.

In this sample, this clone turned up a few times. Other DNA sequences in the same sample also yield this CDR3. V and J are TRBV19 and TRBJ1-1; unclear D gene. In germline, CDR1 is LNHDA, CDR2 SQIVND (reference sequence). The CDR3 loop spans 13 amino acids. V was shortened by 1 base and J by 1 base, with 4 bases between the two germline ends. The CDR3 spells CASSIGGNTEAFF. CDR3 DNA sequence: TGTGCCAGTAGTATAGGAGGGAACACTGAAGCTTTCTTT.

The chain carries TRBV20-1 and TRBJ2-1; a possible D gene is TRBD2 (6 bases). Germline V gene data show CDR1 as DFQATT and CDR2 as SNEGSKA (reference sequence). The length of the CDR3 is 11 residues. The CDR3 sequence: CSRDSRSEQFF. CDR3 bases: TGCAGCCGGGACTCCCGAAGTGAGCAGTTCTTC.

The chain is built from TRBV10-3 and TRBJ2-5, with D possibly being TRBD1 (6 bases). This CDR3 contains 12 residues. Germline V CDR1 and CDR2: ENHRY, SYGVKD. V lost 2 bases and J 7 bases, leaving 8 bases between the germline ends. CDR3 nucleotide sequence: TGTGCCATCAGTGAGAGGGGGTTGACCCAGTACTTC. Translation gives CAISERGLTQYF.

V gene TRBV7-6 combines with J gene TRBJ2-7, with 8 bases identical to TRBD1. Germline values: CDR1 SGHVS, CDR2 FNYEAQ. J was trimmed by 7 bases and V by 3 bases; bases with no gene match: 5. This CDR3 region has 13 residues. CDR3 nucleotides: TGTGCCAGCAGCTTGCAGGGGGCAGGAGAGCAGTACTTC. This gives the protein CASSLQGAGEQYF.

The chain carries TRBV7-9 and TRBJ1-5; the D gene is possibly TRBD1 (5 bases). From germline, CDR1 is SEHNR and CDR2 FQNEAQ (reference sequence). This CDR3 contains 14 residues. With 3 bases removed from V and 6 bases from J, the gap between germline ends came to 12 bases. CDR3 nucleotide sequence: TGTGCCAGCAGCTTGGCAAATACAGGTCAGCCCCAGCATTTT. Amino acid sequence: CASSLANTGQPQHF.

The chain employs TRBV6-5 and TRBJ1-6, with 7 bases matching TRBD1. Germline V lookup: CDR1 MNHEY, CDR2 SVGAGI. The CDR3 extends over 15 amino acids. V gave up 10 bases and J gave up 9 bases; unmatched junction bases: 15. CDR3 residues: CATRPGTGEGSPLHF. The CDR3 coding sequence is TGTGCCACCCGACCAGGAACAGGGGAAGGTTCACCCCTCCACTTT.

This chain links TRBV29-1 with TRBJ2-1, with D tentatively TRBD2 (5 bases). The ends were cut back, 3 bases at V and 13 bases at J, with 10 bases in the middle. This CDR3 region has 10 residues. CDR1 is SQVTM and CDR2 is ANQGSEA in the germline V gene. The CDR3 nucleotides are TGCAGCGTTGAGGCAGGAGGACAGTTCTTC. Translating it yields CSVEAGGQFF.

About this clone itself: In the same sample, other DNA sequences code for this CDR3. The chain uses TRBV7-8 and TRBJ1-1, with D uncertain. The ends were cut back, 0 bases at V and 1 base at J, with 3 bases in the middle. The CDR3 runs 13 residues. Germline assignment: CDR1 SGHVS and CDR2 FQNEAQ. The CDR3 nucleotides are TGTGCCAGCAGCTTAGCTCAGAACACTGAAGCTTTCTTT. It specifies CASSLAQNTEAFF.

The gene calls are TRBV3-1 (or the pseudogene TRBV3-2) and TRBJ2-1; D ambiguous. Germline V lookup: CDR1 LGHDT, CDR2 YNNKEL (reference sequence). The V end was cut by 0 bases, the J end by 7 bases, with 10 bases between. This CDR3 has 14 residues. The CDR3, as DNA: TGTGCCAGCAGCCAAGAGCTGCGCACTAATGAGCAGTTCTTC. Translation gives CASSQELRTNEQFF.

This clone was recorded once. The chain combines TRBV5-6 with TRBJ1-2; D might be TRBD1 (5 bases). The germline V gene has CDR1 SGHDT and CDR2 YYEEEE. The CDR3 is 15 amino acids. Trimming left V 3 bases short and J 0 bases short, with 12 bases between. The CDR3, as DNA: TGTGCCAGCAGCTCCCTGGTAGGGGCTAACTATGGCTACACCTTC. Amino acids: CASSSLVGANYGYTF. The whole variable domain, filled in from reference TRBV5-6 and TRBJ1-2, reads DAGVTQSPTHLIKTRGQQVTLRCSPKSGHDTVSWYQQALGQGPQFIFQYYEEEERQRGNFPDRFSGHQFPNYSSELNVNALLLGDSALYLCASSSLVGANYGYTFGSGTRLTVV.

The V and J genes are TRBV7-2 and TRBJ1-3; D remains unclear. The CDR3 is 15 amino acids. Germline lookup yields CDR1 SGHTA and CDR2 FQGNSA. Between the trimmed V and J ends, which lost 6 bases and 4 bases, there was a span of 16 bases. The CDR3 loop is CASRKEGRAGNTIYF. The DNA for the CDR3 is TGTGCCAGCAGGAAGGAGGGAAGGGCAGGAAACACCATATATTTT.